The rows below give T cell receptor beta chains drawn from one sample of a study of early T cells in non-severe SARS-CoV-2 infection. TCRdb processed the 5' RACE reads anew with MiXCR; each CDR3 protein has one entry. The sample records around 59,000 distinct CDR3 sequences, around 12% being singletons. Sequences were obtained from whole blood. The receptors were sampled from an adult who was a healthcare worker with PCR-confirmed SARS-CoV-2 infection or an uninfected control (not recorded which). The CDR3 runs from the conserved cysteine through the conserved F or W. The D gene is left open where the match is weak. The size entry is marked missing in some rows and otherwise reads once, few, many or a size class.

- | TRBJ2-2 | many | TRBV21-1 | CASSKTFRKGTPGSCFF | -
- | TRBJ1-2 | many | TRBV29-1 | CSADGQSNYGYTF | TGCAGCGCCGACGGACAGTCGAACTATGGCTACACCTTC
TRBD1 | TRBJ1-2 | - | TRBV18 | CASSPGQGDNYGYTF | TGTGCCAGCTCACCAGGACAGGGCGATAACTATGGCTACACCTTC
- | TRBJ2-5 | few | TRBV28 | CASSLETRLTQYF | TGTGCCAGCAGTTTGGAGACGCGGTTGACCCAGTACTTC
- | TRBJ2-1 | few | TRBV3-1 | CASSPLADSSYNEQFF | TGTGCCAGCAGCCCTCTAGCGGACAGCTCCTACAATGAGCAGTTCTTC
- | TRBJ1-6 | few | TRBV20-1 | CSARDEFNSPLHF | TGCAGTGCCAGAGATGAGTTTAATTCACCCCTCCACTTT
- | TRBJ2-7 | few | TRBV4-2 | CASSRGGGYEQYF | TGTGCCAGCAGCCGGGGTGGGGGATACGAGCAGTACTTC
TRBD2 | TRBJ2-7 | few | TRBV5-4 | CASRSTSGSPYEQYF | TGTGCCAGCAGGTCGACTAGCGGGAGCCCCTACGAGCAGTACTTC
- | TRBJ1-2 | few | TRBV27 | CASSSTAYGYTF | TGTGCCAGCAGTTCGACGGCCTATGGCTACACCTTC
TRBD2 | TRBJ2-3 | many | TRBV7-3 | CASSRLPGLAGGTDTQYF | TGTGCCAGCAGCCGACTCCCCGGACTAGCGGGAGGCACAGATACGCAGTATTTT
TRBD1 | TRBJ2-2 | many | TRBV12-3/TRBV12-4 | CASRETGANTGELFF | TGTGCCAGCAGGGAGACAGGGGCGAACACCGGGGAGCTGTTTTTT
- | TRBJ2-3 | - | TRBV29-1 | CSVRDSSDTQYF | TGCAGCGTTCGAGACAGTTCAGATACGCAGTATTTT
TRBD1 | TRBJ1-6 | few | TRBV28 | CATPGQGQGRGSPLHF | TGTGCCACCCCCGGCCAAGGACAGGGGAGGGGATCACCCCTCCACTTT
- | TRBJ1-4 | many | TRBV7-2 | CASSLAFRGPEVKLFF | TGTGCCAGCAGCTTAGCCTTCCGGGGACCCGAAGTAAAACTGTTTTTT
- | TRBJ2-5 | - | TRBV20-1 | CSARVQETQYF | TGCAGTGCTAGAGTCCAAGAGACCCAGTACTTC